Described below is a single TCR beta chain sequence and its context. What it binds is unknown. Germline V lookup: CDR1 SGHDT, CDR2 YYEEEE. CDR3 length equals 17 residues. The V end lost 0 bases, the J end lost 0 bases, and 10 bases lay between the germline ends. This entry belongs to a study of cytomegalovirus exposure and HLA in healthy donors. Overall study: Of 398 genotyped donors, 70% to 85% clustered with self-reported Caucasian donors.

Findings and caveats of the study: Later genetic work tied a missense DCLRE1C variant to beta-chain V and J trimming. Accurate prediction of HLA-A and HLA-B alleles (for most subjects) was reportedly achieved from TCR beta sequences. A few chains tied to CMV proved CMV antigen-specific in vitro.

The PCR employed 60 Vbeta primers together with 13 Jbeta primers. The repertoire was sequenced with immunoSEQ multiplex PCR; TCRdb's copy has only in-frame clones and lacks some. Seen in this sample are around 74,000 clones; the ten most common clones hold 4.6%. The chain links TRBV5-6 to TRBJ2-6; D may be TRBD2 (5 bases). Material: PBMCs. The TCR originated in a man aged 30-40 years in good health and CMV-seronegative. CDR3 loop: CASSLGGSSSGANVLTF. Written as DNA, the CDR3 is TGTGCCAGCAGCTTGGGAGGGTCAAGCTCTGGGGCCAACGTCCTGACTTTC. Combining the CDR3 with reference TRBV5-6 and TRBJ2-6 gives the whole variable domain DAGVTQSPTHLIKTRGQQVTLRCSPKSGHDTVSWYQQALGQGPQFIFQYYEEEERQRGNFPDRFSGHQFPNYSSELNVNALLLGDSALYLCASSLGGSSSGANVLTFGAGSRLTVL.